Listed below are T cell receptor beta chains from one sample, sequenced in a study of cytomegalovirus exposure and HLA in healthy donors. TCRdb keeps only in-frame clones here, not all; method: immunoSEQ multiplex PCR. The table records approximately 99,000 clones, 73% of them present only once. Sequenced input: PBMCs. The receptors were sampled from a man in his forties in good health and CMV-seronegative. The CDR3 runs from the conserved cysteine through the conserved F or W. Each record gives: V gene, J gene, clone size, CDR3 protein. For some rows the clone size is stated as once, few or many, or as a class when expanded; others skip it.

>TRBV7-9|TRBJ1-1|-
CASSLRGFGNTEAFF
>TRBV2|TRBJ2-4|few
CASSVGRTAITQYF
>TRBV10-3|TRBJ2-7|-
CAISRDRIYEQYF
>TRBV7-6|TRBJ2-7|many
CASSGDRVRQYF
>TRBV2|TRBJ1-1|-
CASRGTTGNTEAFF
>TRBV4-2|TRBJ1-6|-
CASSQDPGAYNSPLHF
>TRBV7-9|TRBJ2-2|-
CASSLELGLVKSPRELFF
>TRBV7-9|TRBJ2-2|-
CASSLTSGGTGELFF
>TRBV5-1|TRBJ1-1|-
CASSLGDRMNTEAFF
>TRBV13|TRBJ2-7|-
CASSLGTSFYEQYF
>TRBV2|TRBJ2-3|-
CACSRGQDTQYF
>TRBV5-4|TRBJ2-5|-
CASLLAGGIQETQYF
>TRBV18|TRBJ2-7|few
CASSPDRLSYEQYF
>TRBV15|TRBJ1-1|-
CATSARLEGSAEAFF
>TRBV4-1|TRBJ2-7|-
CASSQVKGQGTYEQYF
>TRBV7-9|TRBJ1-5|-
CASTREDQPQHF
>TRBV5-8|TRBJ1-6|once
CASSNGQGLDSPLHF
>TRBV28|TRBJ2-7|-
CASREQGYEQYF
>TRBV2|TRBJ2-7|-
CASSPGGIHTYEQYF
>TRBV7-6|TRBJ2-5|once
CASSPVGGIQETQYF
>TRBV19|TRBJ2-7|many
CASTAGQGAYEQYF
>TRBV29-1|TRBJ2-7|-
CSVEVVRGLSYEQYF
>TRBV5-1|TRBJ1-4|few
CASSLEGATNEKLFF
>TRBV28|TRBJ1-6|-
CASNALGQGPFNSPLHF
>TRBV11-2|TRBJ2-1|-
CASSLWASGNNEQFF
>TRBV7-8|TRBJ1-5|-
CASSLGTHNQPQHF
>TRBV7-2|TRBJ1-5|once
CASSRDYNQPQHF